The 21 T cell receptor beta chains below come from one sample, sequenced in a study of blood T cells in healthy people across ages (dated by TCRdb to about 2015). Receptor libraries were prepared by 5' RACE. Sequenced using an Illumina HiSeq 2500. A second PCR of roughly 6 to 11 cycles was run with a J-beta primer mix and a sample-barcoded 5' primer. TCRdb's own reprocessing of the public reads used fastp at Q25 and MiXCR and kept productive beta chains. Identical CDR3 proteins give one entry, which carries the most common genes and DNA. Present in this sample are 1.5 million to 2 million distinct CDR3 sequences, 49% of which were seen just once. The top ten hold roughly 2% of the sample. Sequenced sample: blood. These receptors all come from a woman aged 40 to 49 in good health.

This chain joins TRBV28 and TRBJ2-4, with TRBD1 matching over 8 bases. V lost 3 bases, J lost 3 bases, and 10 bases stayed unmatched. The germline V gene encodes CDR1 MDHEN and CDR2 SYDVKM. This CDR3 is 17 amino acids long. CDR3 protein: CASSFTGQVKSKNIQYF. The CDR3 DNA sequence: TGTGCCAGCAGTTTCACGGGACAGGTTAAGAGCAAAAACATTCAGTACTTC.

This chain connects TRBV29-1 to TRBJ2-3, with 13 positions matching TRBD2. Trimming took 4 bases from V and 0 from J; bases not matched to a gene: 1. CDR3 size: 15 residues. Germline-derived CDR1 and CDR2 are SQVTM and ANQGSEA. The CDR3: CSVVLAGGSTDTQYF. As DNA, the CDR3 is TGCAGCGTTGTACTAGCGGGGGGGAGCACAGATACGCAGTATTTT.

The DNA for the CDR3 is TGTGCCAGCAGACAATCAGGGGAAGAGACCCAGTACTTC. It codes for CASRQSGEETQYF. V and J are TRBV6-2 or TRBV6-3 and TRBJ2-5; TRBD1 is a possible D gene (6 bases). The germline CDR1 and CDR2 sequences are MNHEY and SVGEGT. This CDR3 comprises 13 residues. Trimming took off 6 bases at V and 3 bases at J, with 11 bases between the two ends.

This chain links TRBV7-2 with TRBJ2-7; 9 bases map to TRBD2. Looked up from germline, CDR1 is SGHTA and CDR2 is FQGNSA. The CDR3 length is 15 residues. The V and J ends lost 5 bases and 2 bases, in that order; junction bases with no gene match: 7. The CDR3 coding sequence is TGTGCCAGCAGCCAAAGCGGGGGGCAGGCCTACGAGCAGTACTTC. Protein sequence: CASSQSGGQAYEQYF. Supplemented by reference TRBV7-2 and TRBJ2-7, the full variable domain reads GAGVSQSPSNKVTEKGKDVELRCDPISGHTALYWYRQSLGQGLEFLIYFQGNSAPDKSGLPSDRFSAERTGGSVSTLTIQRTQQEDSAVYLCASSQSGGQAYEQYFGPGTRLTVT.

The gene calls are TRBV20-1 and TRBJ2-5, with 7 bases aligning to TRBD2. This CDR3 is built from 14 residues. Germline V gene sequence: CDR1 DFQATT, CDR2 SNEGSKA (reference sequence). V was clipped by 3 bases and J by 1 base; unmatched bases: 5. This CDR3 is CSARKRGIQETQYF. The DNA for the CDR3 is TGCAGTGCTAGGAAGCGGGGAATCCAAGAGACCCAGTACTTC.

This clonotype was seen at least ten times. The chain joins TRBV7-2 to TRBJ2-1, with 8 bases lining up with TRBD2. The J segment lost 0 bases and the V segment lost 2 bases, leaving 3 bases of the junction unmatched. The CDR3 is 16 residues long. Per germline, CDR1 SGHTA and CDR2 FQGNSA. The CDR3 reads CASSLLAGSSYNEQFF. CDR3 bases: TGTGCCAGCAGCTTATTAGCGGGAAGCTCCTACAATGAGCAGTTCTTC. Filled out from reference TRBV7-2 and TRBJ2-1, the complete variable domain reads GAGVSQSPSNKVTEKGKDVELRCDPISGHTALYWYRQSLGQGLEFLIYFQGNSAPDKSGLPSDRFSAERTGGSVSTLTIQRTQQEDSAVYLCASSLLAGSSYNEQFFGPGTRLTVL.

The table lists this clonotype with a count of one. The chain couples TRBV7-3 to TRBJ2-3; TRBD2 matches at 11 bases. Trimming cost V 1 base and J 0 bases; bases outside gene matches: 15. Germline-derived CDR1 and CDR2 are SGHTA and FQGTGA. The CDR3 length is 21 residues. The CDR3 nucleotides are TGTGCCAGCAGCTTAAATCGGCTAGCGGGGGGTTTCGGGTATAGCACAGATACGCAGTATTTT. Protein sequence: CASSLNRLAGGFGYSTDTQYF.

Details on this clonotype: Mismatch with germline at one junction end may stem from a read error. This rearrangement joins TRBV14 to TRBJ2-1, with TRBD2 matching over 11 bases. Germline CDR1 and CDR2: SGHDN and FVKESK. CDR3 length: 16 residues. The CDR3 bases are TGCGCCAGCAGCTCCTATAGCGGGGGGGCATCAAATGAGCAGTTCTTC. Translated: CASSSYSGGASNEQFF.

This clonotype was found a few times. This chain connects TRBV7-2 to TRBJ2-7; 13 nucleotides agree with TRBD2. Germline V CDR1 and CDR2: SGHTA, FQGNSA. The CDR3 spans 16 residues. The V gene end was trimmed by 4 bases and the J gene end by 0 bases; junction bases not matched to a gene: 3. The CDR3 reads CASSWTSGGSSYEQYF. The DNA for the CDR3 is TGTGCCAGCAGCTGGACTAGCGGGGGTAGCTCCTACGAGCAGTACTTC.

V usage is TRBV11-2 and J usage is TRBJ1-2; perhaps TRBD1 as D (5 bases). This CDR3 has 18 amino acids. The germline CDR1 and CDR2 sequences are SGHAT and FQNNGV. Trimming stripped 5 bases from V and 3 bases from J, with 25 bases between. CDR3: CASSRFSYRDSLDYGYTF. DNA of the CDR3: TGTGCCAGCAGCCGCTTTTCTTATAGGGACTCGCTCGACTATGGCTACACCTTC.

The chain is built from TRBV9 and TRBJ2-5; the D is unclear. The CDR3 is made up of 15 amino acids. Trimming took off 4 bases at V and 1 base at J, with 14 bases between the two ends. The germline gives CDR1 SGDLS, CDR2 YYNGEE. The CDR3 nucleotides read TGTGCCAGCAGCCTTAGCCCCGCAGCCCAAGAGACCCAGTACTTC. Its translation is CASSLSPAAQETQYF.

V is TRBV20-1 and J is TRBJ2-7, with D possibly being TRBD2 (7 bases). This CDR3 has 15 residues. Germline-derived CDR1 and CDR2 are DFQATT and SNEGSKA (reference sequence). V was clipped by 2 bases and J by 1 base, with 15 bases between them. CDR3 sequence reads: CSARKGGQRSYEQYF. The CDR3 coding sequence is TGCAGTGCTAGAAAGGGGGGGCAGAGGTCCTACGAGCAGTACTTC.

The chain is built from TRBV24-1 and TRBJ1-2; D is ambiguous. Germline assignment: CDR1 KGHDR and CDR2 SFDVKD. Trimming shortened V by 4 bases and J by 0 bases, and 5 bases separated the two germline ends. This CDR3 is 13 amino acids long. CDR3 sequence (DNA): TGTGCCACCAGTGACCCGGCTAACTATGGCTACACCTTC. It is translated as CATSDPANYGYTF.

The chain carries TRBV4-3 and TRBJ2-7; D call uncertain. V was cut by 0 bases and J by 3 bases, with 9 bases left in between. There are 14 residues in the CDR3. The V gene's germline CDR1 is LGHNA and CDR2 YSLEER. For the CDR3, the DNA is TGCGCCAGCAGCCAAGAGTTGGGTGGCTACGAGCAGTACTTC. Its protein is CASSQELGGYEQYF.

The rearrangement joins TRBV27 to TRBJ2-7, with D possibly being TRBD1 (5 bases). This CDR3 has 15 residues. V lost 4 bases to trimming and J lost 1 base, with 14 bases between them. Germline CDR1 is MNHEY and CDR2 is SMNVEV (reference sequence). The CDR3 nucleotides are TGTGCCAGCAGTTCAGGGAAAATTGGGTCCTACGAGCAGTACTTC. This encodes CASSSGKIGSYEQYF.

This clonotype was counted between two and nine times. The genes are TRBV6-5 and TRBJ2-5, with no clear D. Germline V gene lookup returns CDR1 MNHEY and CDR2 SVGAGI. The length of the CDR3 is 16 residues. The CDR3 sequence is CATAGVDAINIETQYF. CDR3 DNA sequence: TGTGCGACCGCCGGTGTGGATGCCATTAACATTGAGACCCAGTACTTC.

This clonotype was observed a handful of times. The chain links TRBV28 to TRBJ2-7; no clear D gene. CDR1 MDHEN and CDR2 SYDVKM come from the germline V gene. V was clipped by 3 bases and J by 6 bases, with 15 bases between them. The CDR3 covers 14 residues. The CDR3 sequence: CASSFSGRSCEQYF. The CDR3 DNA is TGTGCCAGCAGTTTTTCTGGCAGATCTTGCGAGCAGTACTTC.

In this sample, this clonotype turned up a few times. The V call is TRBV24-1, the J call TRBJ2-7; 8 nucleotides align to TRBD1. The closer fit of TRBJ2-5 to the DNA end suggests the J call may be wrong. The CDR3 length is 16 residues. Per germline, CDR1 KGHDR and CDR2 SFDVKD. The CDR3 DNA reads as TGTGCCACCAGTGATTTAGGGCGAACAGGGGGGGAGACCCAGTACTTC. The encoded protein is CATSDLGRTGGETQYF.

J is TRBJ1-1 and V is TRBV12-1. TRBV12-1 is annotated as a pseudogene. The CDR3 length is 15 residues. DNA for the CDR3: TGTGCCAGCAGCTTTTCATGGGAAGGGAACACTGAAGCTTTCTTT. It specifies CASSFSWEGNTEAFF.

The chain employs TRBV20-1 and TRBJ2-5, with 9 bases that match TRBD2. The J call is uncertain, as TRBJ2-1 better fits the DNA end. Germline CDR1 DFQATT, CDR2 SNEGSKA (reference sequence). The CDR3 runs to 14 residues. The CDR3 region is CSARGSGGRETQFF. The DNA for the CDR3 is TGCAGTGCTAGAGGGAGCGGGGGGCGGGAGACCCAGTTCTTC.

The genes are TRBV6-1 and TRBJ2-3, with TRBD2 identical over 7 bases. J gave up 5 bases and V 8 bases, and 10 bases lay outside the gene matches. The CDR3 spans 14 residues. Germline lookup yields CDR1 MNHNS and CDR2 SASEGT. The CDR3 DNA is TGTGCCAGCCCGGGGGGTGTGCACATAGATACGCAGTATTTT. Its translation: CASPGGVHIDTQYF.